Listed here are 30 T cell receptor beta chains from one sample, sequenced in a study of human T cells and chemical hapten exposure. TCRdb called the RACE reads again in MiXCR, with one record for every CDR3 protein. The data show 180,000 or so distinct CDR3 sequences, roughly 15% seen once. The time point is: patch test 1, 2 weeks after DPC sensitization. Treatment indicated: therapeutic diphenylcyclopropenone sensitization with weekly scalp DPC. The sample here was whole blood, taken in connection with sensitization to the hapten diphenylcyclopropenone (DPC). All receptors derive from a woman aged 30 to 39 with alopecia areata. Some clones in this sample may be carry-over from other donors' samples.

V and J are TRBV12-3 or TRBV12-4 and TRBJ2-3, with 10 nucleotides matching TRBD1. The CDR3 covers 18 residues. Unmatched junction bases numbered 12, after V lost 6 bases and J lost 0 bases. The DNA for the CDR3 is TGTGCCAGCAGGTCCCGGGACAGGGGAACACCTAGCACAGATACGCAGTATTTT. Protein product: CASRSRDRGTPSTDTQYF.

This clonotype showed up many times. The J gene is TRBJ1-1, the V gene TRBV7-2, with TRBD1 matching over 10 bases. The trim removed 6 bases at V and 5 bases at J, leaving 6 bases unmatched. This CDR3 has 14 amino acids. The V gene's germline CDR1 is SGHTA and CDR2 FQGNSA. CDR3 nucleotide sequence: TGTGCCAGCAGGGGGCCGGGACAGGGGACTGAAGCTTTCTTT. Translating gives CASRGPGQGTEAFF.

This clonotype was counted only a few times. V and J are TRBV7-2 and TRBJ2-3; no clear D gene. V was trimmed by 5 bases and J by 2 bases, leaving 11 bases between them. This CDR3 has 14 residues. The V gene's germline CDR1 is SGHTA and CDR2 FQGNSA. This chain's CDR3 is CASSPQAATDTQYF. The CDR3 DNA is TGTGCCAGCAGCCCGCAAGCTGCCACAGATACGCAGTATTTT.

The V gene is TRBV28, the J gene TRBJ1-5, with unresolved D. The germline V and J ends were trimmed by 8 bases and 1 base, with 6 bases remaining between them. CDR3 length equals 12 residues. CDR1 MDHEN and CDR2 SYDVKM come from the germline V gene. The CDR3 region is CASLGSNQPQHF. The CDR3 DNA sequence: TGTGCCAGCCTGGGGAGCAATCAGCCCCAGCATTTT.

Many counts were recorded for this clonotype. The chain joins TRBV7-9 to TRBJ1-1; TRBD1 matches at 9 bases. The CDR3 is made up of 16 amino acids. With 5 bases clipped from V and 0 bases from J, the junction kept 7 bases outside the gene matches. Germline values: CDR1 SEHNR, CDR2 FQNEAQ (reference sequence). Written as DNA, the CDR3 is TGTGCCAGCAGCACAGGGGGCCCTTTAATGAACACTGAAGCTTTCTTT. This gives the protein CASSTGGPLMNTEAFF. Full variable domain (rest looked up from reference TRBV7-9 and TRBJ1-1): DTGVSQNPRHKITKRGQNVTFRCDPISEHNRLYWYRQTLGQGPEFLTYFQNEAQLEKSRLLSDRFSAERPKGSFSTLEIQRTEQGDSAMYLCASSTGGPLMNTEAFFGQGTRLTVV.

The V call is TRBV6-5, the J call TRBJ1-3, with a tentative D call TRBD1 (5 bases). Germline loops: CDR1 MNHEY, CDR2 SVGAGI. The CDR3 length is 13 residues. V was shortened by 6 bases and J by 2 bases, with 8 bases between the two germline ends. DNA for the CDR3: TGTGCCAGCAGCAGGGTTACTGGAAACACCATATATTTT. This translates into CASSRVTGNTIYF.

This clonotype has more than one count but fewer than ten. The rearrangement joins TRBV20-1 to TRBJ1-5; weak D call: TRBD1 (5 bases). V was shortened by 1 base and J by 7 bases, with 14 bases between the two germline ends. Germline V gene data show CDR1 as DFQATT and CDR2 as SNEGSKA (reference sequence). This CDR3 has 14 amino acids. CDR3: CSARGGRVGQPQHF. The DNA of the CDR3 is TGCAGTGCTAGAGGGGGCAGGGTGGGCCAGCCCCAGCATTTT.

The V and J genes are TRBV6-5 and TRBJ2-3; no reliable D call. The CDR3 loop spans 17 amino acids. Per germline, CDR1 MNHEY and CDR2 SVGAGI. CDR3 protein: CVSQPEELLTSTDTQYF. CDR3 bases: TGTGTCTCCCAACCTGAAGAATTGCTTACTAGCACAGATACGCAGTATTTT.

Only a few counts were recorded for this clonotype. The chain recombines TRBV5-8 with TRBJ2-7; no firm D call. Germline assignment: CDR1 SGHTS and CDR2 YDEGEE. This CDR3 region has 11 residues. V was pared by 2 bases and J by 3 bases, with 3 bases between. The CDR3 DNA is TGTGCCAGCAGCTTCCACTACGAGCAGTACTTC. Translating gives CASSFHYEQYF.

V gene TRBV28 combines with J gene TRBJ1-1; D call uncertain. The germline gives CDR1 MDHEN, CDR2 SYDVKM. The germline V and J ends were trimmed by 7 bases and 1 base, with 13 bases remaining between them. CDR3 size: 14 residues. The DNA of the CDR3 is TGTGCCAGCACCGAGCTGAACAGGAACACTGAAGCTTTCTTT. Encoded protein: CASTELNRNTEAFF.

This clonotype was seen a handful of times. CDR3 sequence: CARVSGTSGVLRHTGELFF. As DNA, the CDR3 is TGTGCCAGAGTCTCCGGGACTAGCGGTGTTCTACGGCACACCGGGGAGCTGTTTTTT. The rearrangement uses TRBV5-3 and TRBJ2-2; 11 positions agree with TRBD2. TRBV5-3 is labeled an ORF, and its function is uncertain. This CDR3 spans 19 amino acids. After removal of 7 bases from V and 3 bases from J, the junction contained 17 bases not matched to a gene.

This clonotype has a count of ten or more. The J gene is TRBJ2-7, the V gene TRBV20-1, with TRBD2 matching over 9 bases. The CDR3 spans 14 residues. V lost 6 bases and J lost 0; bases outside the gene matches: 6. Germline V gives CDR1 DFQATT, CDR2 SNEGSKA (reference sequence). The CDR3: CSADLSGSSYEQYF. CDR3 nucleotides: TGCAGTGCGGACCTTAGCGGGAGCTCCTACGAGCAGTACTTC.

This clonotype was recorded many times. The chain is built from TRBV5-1 and TRBJ2-1; weak D call: TRBD1 (5 bases). V was trimmed by 0 bases and J by 10 bases, leaving 11 bases between them. The CDR3 covers 13 residues. Germline lookup yields CDR1 SGHRS and CDR2 YFSETQ. The CDR3 spells CASSLEGLEEQFF. The CDR3 DNA sequence: TGCGCCAGCAGCTTGGAGGGGTTGGAGGAGCAGTTCTTC.

This clonotype was observed many times. V usage is TRBV7-9 and J usage is TRBJ1-4, with D uncertain. Per germline, CDR1 SEHNR and CDR2 FQNEAQ (reference sequence). The V gene lost 5 bases and the J gene lost 8 bases, with 15 bases spanning the gap. The CDR3 is made up of 14 amino acids. The CDR3 DNA is TGTGCCAGCAGCGCCCGAGCTGCGGAAGAAAAACTGTTTTTT. It yields the protein CASSARAAEEKLFF. The entire variable domain, with the rest obtained from reference TRBV7-9 and TRBJ1-4, is as follows: DTGVSQNPRHKITKRGQNVTFRCDPISEHNRLYWYRQTLGQGPEFLTYFQNEAQLEKSRLLSDRFSAERPKGSFSTLEIQRTEQGDSAMYLCASSARAAEEKLFFGSGTQLSVL.

This clonotype appeared a few times. The rearrangement joins TRBV20-1 to TRBJ2-7; unclear D gene. The CDR3 covers 15 residues. Germline V lookup: CDR1 DFQATT, CDR2 SNEGSKA (reference sequence). The V end lost 1 base, the J end lost 0 bases, and 13 bases lay between the germline ends. The CDR3 sequence: CSARGSGASSYEQYF. The CDR3, as DNA: TGCAGTGCTAGAGGGTCGGGCGCCAGCTCCTACGAGCAGTACTTC.

This clonotype was detected only a few times. V is TRBV5-5 and J is TRBJ2-7; D tentatively reads TRBD1 or TRBD2 (5 bases each). Germline-derived CDR1 and CDR2 are SGHKS and YYEKEE (reference sequence). Trimming shortened V by 0 bases and J by 3 bases, and 10 bases separated the two germline ends. The CDR3 is 14 residues long. The CDR3 nucleotides are TGTGCCAGCAGCTTGGAATGGGGGAGCTACGAGCAGTACTTC. Translated: CASSLEWGSYEQYF.

Only a few counts were recorded for this clonotype. V gene TRBV27 combines with J gene TRBJ2-6; the D is unclear. The CDR3 has 15 amino acids. Germline V gene lookup returns CDR1 MNHEY and CDR2 SMNVEV (reference sequence). Trimming removed 3 bases from V and 0 bases from J, with 6 bases in between. CDR3 in amino acids: CASSLWPSGANVLTF. The CDR3 DNA is TGTGCCAGCAGTTTGTGGCCCTCTGGGGCCAACGTCCTGACTTTC. Drawing the rest from reference TRBV27 and TRBJ2-6, the complete variable domain is EAQVTQNPRYLITVTGKKLTVTCSQNMNHEYMSWYRQDPGLGLRQIYYSMNVEVTDKGDVPEGYKVSRKEKRNFPLILESPSPNQTSLYFCASSLWPSGANVLTFGAGSRLTVL.

This clonotype was counted between two and nine times. The rearrangement joins TRBV7-2 to TRBJ2-3, with D unresolved. The V end lost 5 bases, the J end lost 2 bases, and 8 bases lay between the germline ends. CDR1 is SGHTA and CDR2 is FQGNSA in the germline V gene. The CDR3 is 13 residues long. The CDR3 DNA reads TGTGCCAGCAGCCTTTCCTTCACAGATACGCAGTATTTT. Its protein product is CASSLSFTDTQYF.

This clonotype was detected ten times or more. V usage is TRBV9 and J usage is TRBJ2-7; possibly TRBD2 for D (6 bases). The CDR3 spans 15 residues. CDR1 and CDR2 from the germline V gene are SGDLS and YYNGEE. The germline V and J ends were trimmed by 0 bases and 7 bases, with 17 bases remaining between them. CDR3 amino acids: CASSVAGAPTGEQYF. The CDR3 nucleotides read TGTGCCAGCAGCGTAGCGGGAGCCCCAACCGGGGAGCAGTACTTC.

This chain's CDR3 is CASKPNRGYEQYF. For the CDR3, the DNA is TGTGCCAGTAAGCCTAACAGGGGCTACGAGCAGTACTTC. The rearrangement joins TRBV7-9 to TRBJ2-7, with 7 bases that match TRBD1. The CDR3 is 13 amino acids. CDR1 and CDR2 (germline): SEHNR, FQNEAQ (reference sequence). J gave up 3 bases and V 9 bases, and 8 bases lay outside the gene matches.

This clonotype was observed many times. This chain joins TRBV18 and TRBJ2-3; 8 bases map to TRBD2. Trimming cost V 2 bases and J 1 base; bases outside gene matches: 5. CDR1 is KGHSH, CDR2 LQKENI, per germline. The CDR3 loop spans 16 amino acids. This CDR3 reads CASSPVLAVGTDTQYF. CDR3 DNA sequence: TGTGCCAGCTCACCAGTACTAGCGGTCGGCACAGATACGCAGTATTTT.

The chain links TRBV7-2 to TRBJ2-1; 8 positions agree with TRBD2. V lost 3 bases and J lost 7; bases outside the gene matches: 5. Germline values: CDR1 SGHTA, CDR2 FQGNSA. The CDR3 contains 14 residues. The CDR3 DNA is TGTGCCAGCAGCTTTGGGACTAGGAAGAATGAGCAGTTCTTC. This translates into CASSFGTRKNEQFF.

The chain employs TRBV29-1 and TRBJ2-3; tentatively, D is TRBD2 (5 bases). In germline, CDR1 is SQVTM, CDR2 ANQGSEA. Trimming removed 6 bases at V and 0 bases at J, with 16 bases between. The CDR3 spans 15 residues. The CDR3 sequence is CSVVREAVSTDTQYF. DNA for the CDR3: TGCAGCGTCGTTAGAGAAGCGGTGAGCACAGATACGCAGTATTTT.

In its sample, this clonotype was seen a few times. The chain links TRBV29-1 to TRBJ1-1; D gene uncertain. The germline V gene encodes CDR1 SQVTM and CDR2 ANQGSEA. This CDR3 is built from 10 residues. V shed 1 base and J shed 10 bases, with 7 bases lying between them. Here the CDR3 DNA reads TGCAGCGTTGAAGCTGGACGAGCTTTCTTT. It encodes CSVEAGRAFF.

The chain is built from TRBV20-1 and TRBJ1-1, with 12 bases fitting TRBD1. CDR1 is DFQATT and CDR2 is SNEGSKA in the germline V gene (reference sequence). The CDR3 loop spans 14 amino acids. J was trimmed by 5 bases and V by 5 bases; bases with no gene match: 6. CDR3 amino acids: CSAGTGGARTEAFF. CDR3 DNA: TGCAGTGCTGGGACAGGGGGCGCAAGGACTGAAGCTTTCTTT.

The chain uses TRBV12-3 or TRBV12-4 and TRBJ2-7; the D is unclear. V was clipped by 0 bases and J by 4 bases, with 7 bases between them. This CDR3 is built from 13 residues. CDR3 sequence (DNA): TGTGCCAGCAGTTTAGCGCAAAATTACGAGCAGTACTTC. Its protein is CASSLAQNYEQYF.

V and J are TRBV12-3 or TRBV12-4 and TRBJ1-5, with 10 bases matching TRBD1. Trimming at V came to 3 bases and at J to 4 bases, leaving 6 bases not matched to a gene. The CDR3 totals 16 residues. In DNA form, the CDR3 reads TGTGCCAGCAGTTTCGGCCTGGGACAGGGGAATCAGCCCCAGCATTTT. As protein: CASSFGLGQGNQPQHF.

The rearrangement links TRBV7-8 to TRBJ1-1; D uncertain. This CDR3 has 15 residues. CDR1 and CDR2 (germline): SGHVS, FQNEAQ. V lost 3 bases and J lost 4, with 15 bases in between. CDR3 region: CASSLLADKFTEAFF. CDR3 in DNA: TGTGCCAGCAGCTTGCTGGCAGACAAATTCACTGAAGCTTTCTTT.

This clonotype showed up just a few times. The CDR3 sequence is CASSVMTGGDQPQHF. In nucleotides, the CDR3 is TGTGCCAGTAGCGTTATGACAGGGGGGGATCAGCCCCAGCATTTT. This chain uses TRBV19 with TRBJ1-5, with TRBD1 matching over 9 bases. Losses at the gene ends were 6 bases for V and 5 bases for J; bases not matched to a gene: 8. CDR1 is LNHDA and CDR2 is SQIVND in the germline V gene (reference sequence). The length of the CDR3 is 15 residues. Combining the CDR3 with reference TRBV19 and TRBJ1-5 gives the whole variable domain DGGITQSPKYLFRKEGQNVTLSCEQNLNHDAMYWYRQDPGQGLRLIYYSQIVNDFQKGDIAEGYSVSREKKESFPLTVTSAQKNPTAFYLCASSVMTGGDQPQHFGDGTRLSIL.

Only a few counts were recorded for this clonotype. The chain couples TRBV28 to TRBJ2-1; D ambiguous. V shed 5 bases and J shed 2 bases, with 19 bases lying between them. Per the germline V gene, CDR1 is MDHEN and CDR2 is SYDVKM. The CDR3 loop spans 17 amino acids. The CDR3 spells CASSSTPGPRAYNEQFF. The CDR3 DNA follows: TGTGCCAGCAGTAGTACTCCCGGGCCCCGGGCCTACAATGAGCAGTTCTTC. Filled out from reference TRBV28 and TRBJ2-1, the complete variable domain reads DVKVTQSSRYLVKRTGEKVFLECVQDMDHENMFWYRQDPGLGLRLIYFSYDVKMKEKGDIPEGYSVSREKKERFSLILESASTNQTSMYLCASSSTPGPRAYNEQFFGPGTRLTVL.